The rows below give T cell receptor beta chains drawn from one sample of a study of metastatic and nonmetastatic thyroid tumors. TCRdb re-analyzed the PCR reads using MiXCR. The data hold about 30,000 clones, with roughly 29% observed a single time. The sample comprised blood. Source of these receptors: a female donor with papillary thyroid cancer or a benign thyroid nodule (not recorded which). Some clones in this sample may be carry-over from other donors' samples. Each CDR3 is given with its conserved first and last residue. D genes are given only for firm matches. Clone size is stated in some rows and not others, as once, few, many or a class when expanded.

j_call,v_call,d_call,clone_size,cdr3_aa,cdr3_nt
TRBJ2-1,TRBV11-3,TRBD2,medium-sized,CASSPTSGGSSYNEQFF,TGTGCCAGCAGCCCAACTAGCGGGGGTAGTTCCTACAATGAGCAGTTCTTC
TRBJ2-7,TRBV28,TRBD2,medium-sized,CASSVTSANSYEQYF,TGTGCCAGCAGTGTGACTAGCGCTAACTCCTACGAGCAGTACTTC
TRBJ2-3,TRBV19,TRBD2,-,CASRRTSGTTDTQYF,TGTGCCAGTAGGCGGACTAGCGGGACCACAGATACGCAGTATTTT
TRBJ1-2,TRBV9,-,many,CASSVEERNNYGYTF,TGTGCCAGCAGCGTAGAGGAAAGAAATAACTATGGCTACACCTTC
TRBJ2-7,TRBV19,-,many,CASSSGYEQYF,TGTGCCAGTAGCTCAGGGTACGAGCAGTACTTC
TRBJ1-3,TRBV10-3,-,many,CAISENGNTIYF,TGTGCCATCAGTGAGAATGGAAACACCATATATTTT
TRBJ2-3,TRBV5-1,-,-,CASSFRSGTDTQYF,TGCGCCAGCAGCTTCCGGTCCGGCACAGATACGCAGTATTTT
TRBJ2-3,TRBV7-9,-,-,CASSLMGFTDTQYF,TGTGCCAGCAGCTTAATGGGGTTCACAGATACGCAGTATTTT
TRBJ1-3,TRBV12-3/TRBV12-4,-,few,CASSIYRDLGNTIYF,TGTGCCAGCAGCATTTACAGGGACCTTGGAAACACCATATATTTT
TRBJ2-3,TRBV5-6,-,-,CASSASTDTQYF,TGTGCCAGCAGCGCTAGCACAGATACGCAGTATTTT
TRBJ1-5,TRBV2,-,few,CASSELGRSNHPQHF,TGTGCCAGCAGTGAACTGGGACGGAGCAATCACCCCCAGCATTTT
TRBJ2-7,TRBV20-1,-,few,CSARDQSDYEQYF,TGCAGTGCTAGAGATCAGTCGGATTACGAGCAGTACTTC
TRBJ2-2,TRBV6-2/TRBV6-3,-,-,CASRSRARGTGELFF,TGTGCCAGCAGATCGAGGGCGCGGGGCACCGGGGAGCTGTTTTTT
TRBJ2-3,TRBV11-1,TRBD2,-,CASSSLAGLVDTQYF,TGTGCCAGCAGTTCTCTAGCGGGACTTGTAGATACGCAGTATTTT
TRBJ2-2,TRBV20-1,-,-,CSAPKPGDGELFF,TGCAGTGCTCCCAAGCCCGGAGACGGGGAGCTGTTTTTT
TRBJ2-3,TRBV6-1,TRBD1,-,CASSRQGARSTDTQYF,TGTGCCAGCAGTCGACAGGGGGCGAGAAGCACAGATACGCAGTATTTT
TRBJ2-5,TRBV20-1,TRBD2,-,CSEGLAGGPVKKTQYF,TGCAGTGAAGGTCTAGCGGGAGGGCCCGTGAAAAAGACCCAGTACTTC
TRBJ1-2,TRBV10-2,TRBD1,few,CASSEDRVDYGYTF,TGCGCCAGCAGTGAGGACAGGGTGGACTATGGCTACACCTTC
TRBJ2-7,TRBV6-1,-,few,CASNLAGDEQYF,TGTGCCAGCAACCTAGCAGGGGACGAGCAGTACTTC